The 7 T cell receptor beta chains presented below share a single source sample, sequenced in a study of PD-1 blockade in classical Hodgkin lymphoma (dated by TCRdb to 2018 to 2020). Per the publication, the time point label means: cycle 2 day 1 (C2D1) of nivolumab. Every trial patient had relapsed following autologous stem cell transplantation, and prior brentuximab vedotin exposure was what differed among cohorts A, B and C. The library was generated by the immunoSEQ multiplex PCR assay. TCRdb mirrors the immuneACCESS table, restricted to in-frame sequences. Some clones are absent from its copies; in checked studies, under half trace to an unresolved V gene, and the reason for the others is unknown. Counted in this sample were about 35,000 clones; around 70% of them appeared once. The top ten clones comprise approximately 14% of the sample. Specimen: peripheral blood mononuclear cells (PBMCs), collected before the second cycle of nivolumab. Receptors originate from a human donor with classical Hodgkin lymphoma.

This CDR3 reads CSVTGPLTNEKLFF. The CDR3 DNA follows: TGCAGCGTTACAGGGCCATTAACTAATGAAAAACTGTTTTTT. V and J are TRBV29-1 and TRBJ1-4, with D perhaps matching TRBD1 (6 bases). V was cut by 5 bases and J by 1 base, with 11 bases left in between. Germline CDR1 is SQVTM and CDR2 is ANQGSEA. The CDR3 contains 14 residues.

This clone has a single count. V usage is TRBV28 and J usage is TRBJ1-1; D may be TRBD1 (6 bases). V lost 6 bases and J 6 bases, leaving 11 bases between the germline ends. CDR3 length equals 12 residues. CDR1 is MDHEN and CDR2 is SYDVKM in the germline V gene. CDR3 amino acids: CASREGEAEAFF. Written as DNA, the CDR3 is TGTGCCAGCAGGGAGGGGGAGGCTGAAGCTTTCTTT. Drawing the rest from reference TRBV28 and TRBJ1-1, the complete variable domain is DVKVTQSSRYLVKRTGEKVFLECVQDMDHENMFWYRQDPGLGLRLIYFSYDVKMKEKGDIPEGYSVSREKKERFSLILESASTNQTSMYLCASREGEAEAFFGQGTRLTVV.

The chain joins TRBV5-1 to TRBJ2-5; no firm D call. The germline gives CDR1 SGHRS, CDR2 YFSETQ. Trimming took off 3 bases at V and 1 base at J, with 4 bases between the two ends. The CDR3 covers 12 residues. The CDR3 sequence is CASSWTQETQYF. The CDR3 nucleotides read TGCGCCAGCAGCTGGACCCAAGAGACCCAGTACTTC.

This clone was observed a handful of times. The chain couples TRBV6-1 to TRBJ2-1, with no clear D. The CDR3 is 15 amino acids. Germline-derived CDR1 and CDR2 are MNHNS and SASEGT. Trimming pared 6 bases from V and 5 bases from J, leaving 17 bases between. The CDR3 sequence: CASRGSRPVNNEQFF. As DNA, the CDR3 is TGTGCCAGCAGGGGAAGTCGCCCGGTAAACAATGAGCAGTTCTTC.

The chain joins TRBV6-6 to TRBJ2-1; TRBD1 or TRBD2 may be the D gene (5 bases each). The germline V gene has CDR1 MNHNY and CDR2 SVGAGI (reference sequence). V was trimmed by 4 bases and J by 8 bases, leaving 6 bases between them. This CDR3 is 11 amino acids long. The CDR3 here is CASSLGDEQFF. The CDR3 bases are TGTGCCAGCAGTTTGGGGGATGAGCAGTTCTTC.

V is TRBV2 and J is TRBJ1-4; no firm D call. V lost 2 bases and J lost 6, with 13 bases in between. Germline lookup yields CDR1 SNHLY and CDR2 FYNNEI. The CDR3 is 15 amino acids. The CDR3 region is CASSEWQRVDEKLFF. CDR3 DNA: TGTGCCAGCAGTGAATGGCAGCGTGTTGATGAAAAACTGTTTTTT.

CDR3 residues: CASSPPDSGELFF. The CDR3 coding sequence is TGCGCCAGCAGCCCACCGGACAGCGGGGAGCTGTTTTTT. The V call is TRBV5-1, the J call TRBJ2-2, with D possibly being TRBD1 (6 bases). CDR1 is SGHRS, CDR2 YFSETQ, per germline. The CDR3 spans 13 residues. Trimming pared 4 bases from V and 7 bases from J, leaving 11 bases between.